The 10 T cell receptor beta chains listed next were all sequenced from one sample in a study of glioma-infiltrating T cells. Amplification of TCR alpha and beta CDR3 regions from RNA used iRepertoire nested multiplex PCR. Using its own MiXCR run on the multiplex PCR reads, TCRdb lists one record per CDR3 protein. The sample lists about 380,000 distinct CDR3 sequences; about 40% were seen once. The specimen sequenced was glioma tissue, nonneoplastic brain tissue, or PBMCs (not recorded which). These TCRs come from a human donor with low-grade glioma or glioblastoma, undergoing nonglioma brain surgery, or in good health (not recorded which).

The V and J genes are TRBV28 and TRBJ2-5; a weak D match, TRBD1 (5 bases). This CDR3 spans 15 amino acids. Germline V gives CDR1 MDHEN, CDR2 SYDVKM. V lost 2 bases and J 6 bases, leaving 16 bases between the germline ends. The CDR3 DNA is TGTGCCAGCAGTTTAAACCCCCCAGGGCGGAAGACCCAGTACTTC. Translating gives CASSLNPPGRKTQYF.

The table lists this clonotype with a few counts. The chain carries TRBV20-1 and TRBJ2-1, with D possibly matching TRBD2 (5 bases). This CDR3 is 14 amino acids long. The germline gives CDR1 DFQATT, CDR2 SNEGSKA (reference sequence). Trimming pared 4 bases from V and 0 bases from J, leaving 10 bases between. The CDR3 here is CSATWESSYNEQFF. The CDR3 DNA is TGCAGTGCTACCTGGGAGAGCTCCTACAATGAGCAGTTCTTC.

V is TRBV28 and J is TRBJ1-1; D not resolved. Per germline, CDR1 MDHEN and CDR2 SYDVKM. The V and J ends lost 5 bases and 4 bases respectively, with 5 bases between them. The CDR3 is 11 amino acids. CDR3 in amino acids: CASSPSTEAFF. CDR3 sequence (DNA): TGTGCCAGCAGTCCGTCCACTGAAGCTTTCTTT.

This clonotype was observed a handful of times. The CDR3 is CASSMGPRSYEQYF. As DNA, the CDR3 is TGTGCCAGTAGTATGGGACCCCGGTCCTACGAGCAGTACTTC. This rearrangement joins TRBV19 to TRBJ2-7; TRBD1 or TRBD2 may be the D gene (5 bases each). Trimming cost V 3 bases and J 1 base, with 10 bases left between them. Germline values: CDR1 LNHDA, CDR2 SQIVND (reference sequence). This CDR3 spans 14 amino acids.

Turning to this clonotype: The junction departs from germline at one end; a sequencing error may be responsible. The genes are TRBV20-1 and TRBJ2-7, with TRBD2 matching 11 bases. Germline CDR1 is DFQATT and CDR2 is SNEGSKA (reference sequence). The CDR3 is 14 residues long. The CDR3 bases are TGCAGTTCTAGCTCGGGACTAGCGGATTACGAGCAGTACTTC. It specifies CSSSSGLADYEQYF.

The gene calls are TRBV28 and TRBJ2-7; D is perhaps TRBD1 (6 bases). The CDR3 has 17 residues. Between the trimmed V and J ends, which lost 5 bases and 2 bases, there was a span of 22 bases. Per germline, CDR1 MDHEN and CDR2 SYDVKM. CDR3 in DNA: TGTGCCAGCAGTAGGACAGCGGCACTCCAATCGCCCTACGAGCAGTACTTC. It encodes CASSRTAALQSPYEQYF.

This clonotype appeared many times. The gene calls are TRBV28 and TRBJ1-1, with a weak D call TRBD1 (6 bases). CDR1 is MDHEN and CDR2 is SYDVKM in the germline V gene. The CDR3 totals 15 residues. Trimming shortened V by 6 bases and J by 1 base, and 15 bases separated the two germline ends. CDR3: CASSTISGQNTEAFF. CDR3 DNA sequence: TGTGCCAGCAGCACCATCTCGGGACAGAACACTGAAGCTTTCTTT.

This clonotype was counted a few times. The V call is TRBV2, the J call TRBJ2-3; D remains unclear. The CDR3 loop spans 14 amino acids. V lost 3 bases and J lost 2, with 9 bases in between. CDR1 is SNHLY and CDR2 is FYNNEI in the germline V gene. The CDR3 region has the DNA TGTGCCAGCAGTGATCCGACTCTCACAGATACGCAGTATTTT. This gives the protein CASSDPTLTDTQYF.

This clonotype was counted at least ten times. V usage is TRBV6-2 or TRBV6-3 and J usage is TRBJ2-5; D not certain. The germline gives CDR1 MNHEY, CDR2 SVGEGT. The V end was cut by 2 bases, the J end by 5 bases, with 9 bases between. The CDR3 length is 13 residues. CDR3 in DNA: TGTGCCAGCAGTTACGAACGCCAGGAGACCCAGTACTTC. Residues: CASSYERQETQYF.

This chain links TRBV20-1 with TRBJ2-2, with 10 bases aligning to TRBD2. V trimming: 0 bases; J trimming: 6 bases; junction bases outside the gene matches: 10. Germline values: CDR1 DFQATT, CDR2 SNEGSKA (reference sequence). The CDR3 is 17 residues long. As DNA, the CDR3 is TGCAGTGCTAGAGATGCGGTAGCGGGAGGTTACGCCGGGGAGCTGTTTTTT. The encoded protein is CSARDAVAGGYAGELFF.